This TCR beta chain comes out of a study of radiation and T cells in renal cell carcinoma (dated by TCRdb to 2018 to 2021). For context, the study as a whole: The samples were drawn from a clinical trial, where primary renal cell carcinomas were treated with 15 Gy of stereotactic body radiation therapy and then removed by nephrectomy 4 weeks afterward. In total, approximately 51 samples, comprising 26 tumors and approximately 27 peripheral blood samples, were subjected to TCR beta sequencing. Across all 50 or so samples, 4,016,671 unique CDR3 nucleotide sequences, encoding roughly 2,600,000 unique CDR3 amino acid sequences, were identified. What the work shows at the level of the full study, not this receptor alone: No pretreatment tumor biopsies were available, so the baseline intratumoral presence of clonotypes could not be determined. The single-armed trial design could not address effects of radiation dose or scheduling on the TCR repertoire. Tracking of blood repertoire dynamics stopped at around 4 weeks after treatment, with no follow-up past that point. In blood, the top tumor clonotypes increased between baseline and 2 weeks post-radiation and then shrank by 4 weeks, which suggests that tumor-resident clones expanded only transiently.

About this clone: Its antigen has not been determined. Base qualities are not at hand, and no much larger clone is one base apart.

The immunoSEQ kit was used, according to the manufacturer's recommendations, to generate TCR beta libraries from genomic DNA. To prepare the libraries, a first multiplex PCR with proprietary primers was run, followed by a second PCR that added unique barcodes, and a bead cleanup was done after each round. Each sample batch included a kit-provided positive control reaction and a negative control reaction. The final libraries were assessed on an Agilent 4200 TapeStation D1000 ScreenTape, pooled by volume, and quantified by qPCR. Sequencing ran on an Illumina NextSeq500 with a MidOutput 150-cycle cartridge, using 156 Read1 and 15 Index1 cycles with kit custom primers. The pooled library was loaded at approximately 0.95 pM with a roughly 20% PhiX control spike-in. The paper's processing steps were these. The vendor-processed data were analyzed in R, and a clonotype was defined as all T cells that share the same CDR3 nucleotide sequence. For clone abundance analyses, frequencies were normalized to the 10,000 most abundant clones in each sample. Public T cell clones, which averaged fewer than five per sample, were excluded before analysis. An abundance difference of at least 32-fold between compartments was the criterion for calling clonotypes tumor-enriched or baseline blood-enriched. A beta-binomial differential abundance model was used to identify clonotypes that were expanded or contracted between blood time points. Tumor-blood repertoire similarity was measured with the Baroni-Urbani and Buser coefficient, and groups were compared using two-tailed Wilcoxon tests in R. Held by TCRdb, this immuneACCESS table contains in-frame sequences only and omits some clones. Under half of the omission traces to an unresolved V gene where checked; the cause of the rest is unknown. V and J calls and clone size are as listed in that table; D and trimming were resolved from the DNA. The sample table holds about 130,000 clones, of which around 80% were seen once. The ten biggest clones cover around 3% of the sample.

The CDR3 starts with the cysteine, ends with the phenylalanine, and has 14 residues. Only the CDR3 DNA stays, 42 bases, in frame from base 1. Between the V and J ends, shortened by 1 base and 6 bases respectively, the junction contains 10 bases. From the germline V gene, CDR1 is SGHTA and CDR2 is FQGNSA. In light of the paper, this sample's time point label describes: baseline pretreatment blood. Read against the paper, the sample's treatment or condition label means: 15 Gy SBRT to primary tumor, nephrectomy 4 weeks later. To track tumor-enriched clonotypes, serial peripheral blood was sampled from radiation-treated patients at baseline and at 2 weeks and 4 weeks after SBRT. All patients had renal cell carcinoma with clear cell pathology. The QIAamp DNA Blood Mini Kit (Qiagen) was used to prepare genomic DNA for TCR sequencing. Only samples passing all quality control checks were included in the analyses.

The chain is assembled from TRBV7-2 and TRBJ1-5; a confident D gene designation cannot be given. This TCR was sampled from a woman in her fifties or sixties with renal cell carcinoma. This sample comprised blood, obtained from a patient whose treatment included radiotherapy and nephrectomy. The DNA sequence is given as TGTGCCAGCAGCTTAGGGGGAGAGGGTCAGCCCCAGCATTTT. Its coded protein is CASSLGGEGQPQHF.